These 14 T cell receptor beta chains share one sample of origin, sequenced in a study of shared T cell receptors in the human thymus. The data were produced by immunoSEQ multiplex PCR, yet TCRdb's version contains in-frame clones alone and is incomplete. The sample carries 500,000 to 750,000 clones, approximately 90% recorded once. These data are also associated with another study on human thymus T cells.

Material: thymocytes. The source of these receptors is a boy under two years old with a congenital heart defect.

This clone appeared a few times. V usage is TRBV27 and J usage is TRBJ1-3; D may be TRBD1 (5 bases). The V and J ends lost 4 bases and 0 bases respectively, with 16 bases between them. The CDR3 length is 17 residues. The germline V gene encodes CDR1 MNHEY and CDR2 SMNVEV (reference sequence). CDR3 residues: CASSSTHRSLSGNTIYF. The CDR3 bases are TGTGCCAGCAGTTCGACCCACAGGAGCCTCTCTGGAAACACCATATATTTT.

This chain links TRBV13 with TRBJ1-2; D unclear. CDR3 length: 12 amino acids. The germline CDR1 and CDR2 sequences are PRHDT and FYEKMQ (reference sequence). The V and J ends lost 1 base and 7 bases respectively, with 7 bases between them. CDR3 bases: TGTGCCAGCAGCTTAGTCCAATTTGGCTACACCTTC. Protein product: CASSLVQFGYTF.

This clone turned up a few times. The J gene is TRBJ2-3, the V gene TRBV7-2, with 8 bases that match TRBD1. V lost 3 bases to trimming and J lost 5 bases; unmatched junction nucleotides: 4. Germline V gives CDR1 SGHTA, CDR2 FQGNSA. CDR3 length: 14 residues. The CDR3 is CASSFDRGIDTQYF. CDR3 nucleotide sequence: TGTGCCAGCAGCTTTGACAGGGGTATAGATACGCAGTATTTT.

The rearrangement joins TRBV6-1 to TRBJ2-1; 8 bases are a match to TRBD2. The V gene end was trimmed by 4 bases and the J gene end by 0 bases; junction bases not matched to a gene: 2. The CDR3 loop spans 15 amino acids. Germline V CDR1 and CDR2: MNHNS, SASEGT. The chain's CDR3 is CASSGTSRSYNEQFF. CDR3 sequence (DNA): TGTGCCAGCAGTGGGACTAGCCGCTCCTACAATGAGCAGTTCTTC.

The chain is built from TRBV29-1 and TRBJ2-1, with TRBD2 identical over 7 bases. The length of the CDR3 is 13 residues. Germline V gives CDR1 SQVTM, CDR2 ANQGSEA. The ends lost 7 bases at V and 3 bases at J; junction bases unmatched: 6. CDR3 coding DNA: TGCAGCGGCGCCCGGGACTACTACAATGAGCAGTTCTTC. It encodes CSGARDYYNEQFF.

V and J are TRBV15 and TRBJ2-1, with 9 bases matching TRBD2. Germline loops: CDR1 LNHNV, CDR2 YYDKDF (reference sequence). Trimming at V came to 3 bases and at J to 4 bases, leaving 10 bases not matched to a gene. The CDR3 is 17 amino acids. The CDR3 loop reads CATSSPLAGGPYNEQFF. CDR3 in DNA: TGTGCCACCAGCAGTCCCTTGGCGGGAGGGCCGTACAATGAGCAGTTCTTC.

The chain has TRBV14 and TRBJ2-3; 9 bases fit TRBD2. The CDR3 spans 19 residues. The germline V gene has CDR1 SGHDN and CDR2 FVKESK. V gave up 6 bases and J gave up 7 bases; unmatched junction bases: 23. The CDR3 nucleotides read TGTGCCAGCAGTCCAACCTTAACCGGGACTAGCCTCTCCGGAAATACGCAGTATTTT. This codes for CASSPTLTGTSLSGNTQYF.

CDR3 in DNA: TGTGCCAGCAGTTCGGGTAAAGCGGGAGGGTTTGAGCAGTTCTTC. It translates to CASSSGKAGGFEQFF. V and J are TRBV28 and TRBJ2-1; TRBD2 aligns across 10 bases. This CDR3 contains 15 residues. V gave up 4 bases and J gave up 9 bases; unmatched junction bases: 9. The V gene's germline CDR1 is MDHEN and CDR2 SYDVKM.

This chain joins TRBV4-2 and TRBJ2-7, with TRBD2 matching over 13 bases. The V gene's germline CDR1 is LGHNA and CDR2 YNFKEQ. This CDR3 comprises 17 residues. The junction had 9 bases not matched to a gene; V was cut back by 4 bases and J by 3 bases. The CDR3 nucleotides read TGTGCCAGCAGCCCCAACCCCACTAGCGGGAGGGTCTACGAGCAGTACTTC. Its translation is CASSPNPTSGRVYEQYF.

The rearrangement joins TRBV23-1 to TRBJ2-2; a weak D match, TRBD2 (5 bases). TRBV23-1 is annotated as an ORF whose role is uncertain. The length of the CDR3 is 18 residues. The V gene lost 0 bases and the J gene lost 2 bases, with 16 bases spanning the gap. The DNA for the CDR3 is TGCGCCAGCAGTCAATCCCACCGACTAACCCTCAACACCGGGGAGCTGTTTTTT. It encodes CASSQSHRLTLNTGELFF.

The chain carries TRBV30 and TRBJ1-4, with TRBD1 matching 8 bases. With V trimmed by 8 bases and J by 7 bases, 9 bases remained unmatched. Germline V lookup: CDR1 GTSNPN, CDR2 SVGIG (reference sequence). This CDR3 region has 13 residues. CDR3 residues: CAAQGADAEKLFF. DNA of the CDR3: TGTGCCGCGCAGGGGGCGGATGCTGAAAAACTGTTTTTT.

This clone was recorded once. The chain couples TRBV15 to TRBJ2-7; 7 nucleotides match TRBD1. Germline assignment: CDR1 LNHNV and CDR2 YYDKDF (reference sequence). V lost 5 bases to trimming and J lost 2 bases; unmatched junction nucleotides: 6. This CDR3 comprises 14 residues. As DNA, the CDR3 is TGTGCCACCAGCCAACAGACAGGGCCCTACGAGCAGTACTTC. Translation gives CATSQQTGPYEQYF.

The CDR3 DNA is TGTGCCAGCAGCCCAACGGACAGGGAACCCTATGGCTACACCTTC. This encodes CASSPTDREPYGYTF. V gene TRBV9 combines with J gene TRBJ1-2, with TRBD1 identical over 8 bases. From germline, CDR1 is SGDLS and CDR2 YYNGEE. The ends lost 4 bases at V and 4 bases at J; junction bases unmatched: 9. The CDR3 is made up of 15 amino acids. Variable domain in full (rest from reference TRBV9 and TRBJ1-2): DSGVTQTPKHLITATGQRVTLRCSPRSGDLSVYWYQQSLDQGLQFLIQYYNGEERAKGNILERFSAQQFPDLHSELNLSSLELGDSALYFCASSPTDREPYGYTFGSGTRLTVV.

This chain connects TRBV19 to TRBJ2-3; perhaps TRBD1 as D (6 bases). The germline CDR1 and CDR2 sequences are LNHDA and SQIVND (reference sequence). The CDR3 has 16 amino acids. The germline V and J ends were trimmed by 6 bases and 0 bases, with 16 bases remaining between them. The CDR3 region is CASRETGYTSTDTQYF. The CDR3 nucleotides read TGTGCCAGTAGGGAAACAGGGTACACTAGCACAGATACGCAGTATTTT.